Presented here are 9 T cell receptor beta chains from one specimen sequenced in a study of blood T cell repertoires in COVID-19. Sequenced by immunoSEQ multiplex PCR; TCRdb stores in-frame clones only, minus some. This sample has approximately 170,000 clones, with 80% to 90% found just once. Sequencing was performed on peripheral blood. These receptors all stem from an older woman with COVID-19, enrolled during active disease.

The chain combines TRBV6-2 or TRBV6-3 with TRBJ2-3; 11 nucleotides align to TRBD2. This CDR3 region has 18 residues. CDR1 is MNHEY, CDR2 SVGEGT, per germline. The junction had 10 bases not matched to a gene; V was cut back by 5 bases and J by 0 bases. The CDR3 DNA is TGTGCCAGCAGTCCCGCTAGCGGGAGGAAATCTAGCACAGATACGCAGTATTTT. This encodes CASSPASGRKSSTDTQYF.

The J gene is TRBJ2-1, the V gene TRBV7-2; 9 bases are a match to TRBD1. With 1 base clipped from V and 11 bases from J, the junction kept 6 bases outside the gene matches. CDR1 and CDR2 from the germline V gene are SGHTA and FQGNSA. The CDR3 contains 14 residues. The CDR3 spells CASSLGTGVSQQFF. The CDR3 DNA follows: TGTGCCAGCAGCTTAGGGACAGGGGTGTCGCAGCAGTTCTTC.

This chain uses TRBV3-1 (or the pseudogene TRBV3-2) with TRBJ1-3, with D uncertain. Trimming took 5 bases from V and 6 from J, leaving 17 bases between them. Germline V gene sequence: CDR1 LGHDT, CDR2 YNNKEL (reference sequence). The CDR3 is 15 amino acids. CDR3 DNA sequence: TGTGCCAGCAGCTACGGGGTGGTGCGGACAAACACCATATATTTT. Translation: CASSYGVVRTNTIYF.

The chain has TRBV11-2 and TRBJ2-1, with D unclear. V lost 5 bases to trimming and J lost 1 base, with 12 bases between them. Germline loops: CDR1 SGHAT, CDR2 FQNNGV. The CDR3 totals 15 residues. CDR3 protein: CASSPERGSYNEQFF. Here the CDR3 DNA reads TGTGCCAGCAGCCCGGAGAGAGGATCCTACAATGAGCAGTTCTTC.

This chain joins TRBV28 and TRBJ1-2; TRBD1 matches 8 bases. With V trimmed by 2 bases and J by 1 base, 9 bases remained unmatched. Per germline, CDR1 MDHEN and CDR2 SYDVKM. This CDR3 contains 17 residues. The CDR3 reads CASSLPLTGAYNYGYTF. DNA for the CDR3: TGTGCCAGCAGTTTACCCTTGACAGGGGCATATAACTATGGCTACACCTTC.

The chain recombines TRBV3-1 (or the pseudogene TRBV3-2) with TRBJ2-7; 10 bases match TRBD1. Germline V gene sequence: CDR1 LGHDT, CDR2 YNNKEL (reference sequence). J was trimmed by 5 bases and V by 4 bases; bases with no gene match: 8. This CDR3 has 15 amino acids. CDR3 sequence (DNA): TGTGCCAGCAGCCGTCACCGGGACAGGGGAGACGAGCAGTACTTC. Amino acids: CASSRHRDRGDEQYF.

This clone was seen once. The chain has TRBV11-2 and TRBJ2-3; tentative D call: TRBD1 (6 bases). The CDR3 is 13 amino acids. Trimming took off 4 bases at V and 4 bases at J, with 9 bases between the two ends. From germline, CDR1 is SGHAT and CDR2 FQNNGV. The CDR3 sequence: CASSSGVADTQYF. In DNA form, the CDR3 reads TGTGCCAGCAGCTCAGGGGTGGCAGATACGCAGTATTTT.

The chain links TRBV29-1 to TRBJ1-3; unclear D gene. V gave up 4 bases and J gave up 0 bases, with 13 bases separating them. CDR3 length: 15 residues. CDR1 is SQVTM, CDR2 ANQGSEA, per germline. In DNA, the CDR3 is TGCAGCGTTGCTCCTAATGCCGGCTCTGGAAACACCATATATTTT. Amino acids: CSVAPNAGSGNTIYF.

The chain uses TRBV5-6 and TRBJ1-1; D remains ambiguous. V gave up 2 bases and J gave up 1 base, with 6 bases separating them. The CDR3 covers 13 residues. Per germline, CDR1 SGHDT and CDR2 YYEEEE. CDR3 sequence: CASSFVRNTEAFF. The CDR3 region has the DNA TGTGCCAGCAGCTTCGTCAGGAACACTGAAGCTTTCTTT.